This TCR beta chain appears in the sequencing data of a study of blood T cell repertoires in COVID-19. Study as a whole: From the United States, Italy and Spain came samples of acute and convalescent COVID-19. PBMCs, B-cell-depleted T cells, or T cells provided the cDNA or gDNA that made up the material.

The table came from immunoSEQ multiplex PCR; TCRdb's copy has only in-frame clones and leaves some out. The sample lists about 480,000 clones, approximately 90% seen once, with over 1.5% in the top ten. V lost 5 bases, J lost 4 bases, and 15 bases lay in between. There are 14 residues in the CDR3. CDR1 and CDR2 (germline): LNHNV, YYDKDF (reference sequence). The chain couples TRBV15 to TRBJ2-7; D unresolved. Sequenced: PBMCs or T cells enriched from blood (not recorded which). The TCR was taken from a woman aged 40 to 50 who had recovered from COVID-19. The CDR3 DNA sequence: TGTGCCACCAGCCCGACCGTAGCTCCATACGAGCAGTACTTC. Protein sequence: CATSPTVAPYEQYF.